The present T cell receptor (beta chain) was sequenced within a study of CD8 T cells in ankylosing spondylitis. General study points: A motif in TCR beta, a set of roughly eight highly homologous variants, appeared characteristic of ankylosing spondylitis blood. Both synovial fluid and blood in reactive arthritis had previously been reported to carry some motif variants. From matched ankylosing spondylitis synovial fluid, disease-linked clones were reportedly recovered at significantly enriched levels.

V lost 7 bases and J 1 base, leaving 11 bases between the germline ends. This CDR3 spans 13 amino acids. Germline V gives CDR1 SGHRS, CDR2 YFSETQ. Generation of TCR beta libraries employed quantitative 5'-RACE incorporating molecular barcodes. TCRdb fed the 5' RACE reads into MiXCR, producing one record per CDR3 protein. The data show under 300,000 distinct CDR3 sequences, with 7.5% to 9% seen just once and nearly 7% held by the top ten. In its sample, this clonotype was seen many times. What it recognizes is unknown. The rearrangement joins TRBV5-1 to TRBJ1-1; a possible D gene is TRBD1 (6 bases). The sequenced sample consisted of blood, either unsorted or a sorted T cell fraction (not recorded which). This TCR was sampled from a male donor with ankylosing spondylitis or in good health (not recorded which). DNA for the CDR3: TGCGCCAGCTTTGAGGGGGGGAACACTGAAGCTTTCTTT. It encodes CASFEGGNTEAFF. Together with reference TRBV5-1 and TRBJ1-1, the CDR3 gives the full variable domain: KAGVTQTPRYLIKTRGQQVTLSCSPISGHRSVSWYQQTPGQGLQFLFEYFSETQRNKGNFPGRFSGRQFSNSRSEMNVSTLELGDSALYLCASFEGGNTEAFFGQGTRLTVV.